The clone carrying this TCR beta chain has just a few counts. The antigen is undetermined. This record belongs to a study of high-grade serous ovarian cancer treatment subgroups. Study-wide results and limits: Repertoire analysis covered CDR3 alone, not CDR1 or CDR2. These tumor repertoires lack spatial information from bulk sequencing.

Germline values: CDR1 MRHNA, CDR2 SNTAGT. CDR3 size: 14 residues. V was cut by 5 bases and J by 5 bases, with 13 bases left in between. The assay was immunoSEQ multiplex PCR, and TCRdb's table has in-frame clones only and misses some. The profile shows some 5,000 clones, 75% to 80% of them singletons. Tumor tissue was taken before any definitive surgery or chemotherapy was given. Material: tumor tissue. V gene TRBV6-4 combines with J gene TRBJ1-5; D call uncertain. This clonotype originated in a human donor with high-grade serous ovarian cancer. CDR3 bases: TGTGCCAGCAGTAAGAGCCCTGGCTATCAGCCCCAGCATTTT. It specifies CASSKSPGYQPQHF.